Below, 20 T cell receptor beta chains from the same sample are listed, as sequenced in a study of cytomegalovirus exposure and HLA in healthy donors. PCR involved 60 Vbeta and 13 Jbeta primers. Using immunoSEQ multiplex PCR, the repertoire was profiled, and TCRdb retains in-frame clones only, with some absent. Here the sample spans about 160,000 clones, 77% being singletons. The sequenced sample was PBMCs. The origin of the receptors is a woman in her 30s in good health and CMV-seronegative.

J is TRBJ2-3 and V is TRBV2, with TRBD2 identical over 9 bases. The CDR3 is 19 residues long. J gave up 4 bases and V 5 bases, and 19 bases lay outside the gene matches. Germline CDR1 and CDR2: SNHLY and FYNNEI. The CDR3 DNA is TGTGCCAGCAGTCATGAAGCCTTTCAGGGCGGGGGGGCAGCAGATACGCAGTATTTT. Its translation is CASSHEAFQGGGAADTQYF.

This clone was seen more than once but under ten times. V is TRBV7-8 and J is TRBJ2-5, with D unresolved. The tail of the sequence fits TRBJ2-7 better, so the J call may be wrong. From germline, CDR1 is SGHVS and CDR2 FQNEAQ. CDR3 size: 13 residues. DNA of the CDR3: TGTGCCAGCAGCTTAGTGTCGGGTGGCGAGCAGTACTTC. This sequence encodes CASSLVSGGEQYF.

This chain joins TRBV28 and TRBJ2-1; 7 bases fit TRBD1. The length of the CDR3 is 15 residues. V dropped 3 bases and J dropped 3; count of bases not matched to a gene: 5. Germline CDR1 MDHEN, CDR2 SYDVKM. The CDR3: CASSLTGLVYNEQFF. The DNA of the CDR3 is TGTGCCAGCAGTTTGACAGGGTTGGTCTACAATGAGCAGTTCTTC.

V gene TRBV27 combines with J gene TRBJ1-1; D unresolved. This CDR3 comprises 13 residues. V was cut by 0 bases and J by 4 bases, with 6 bases left in between. The germline V gene encodes CDR1 MNHEY and CDR2 SMNVEV (reference sequence). CDR3 DNA: TGTGCCAGCAGTTTATCGCTCGGCACTGAAGCTTTCTTT. Its translation: CASSLSLGTEAFF.

This clone was seen a single time. V usage is TRBV11-2 and J usage is TRBJ2-5; 8 bases are shared with TRBD1. The CDR3 has 14 residues. The germline V gene encodes CDR1 SGHAT and CDR2 FQNNGV. The trim removed 3 bases at V and 4 bases at J, leaving 4 bases unmatched. The CDR3 nucleotides read TGTGCCAGCAGCTTGGGGACAGGAGGAGAGACCCAGTACTTC. Its protein product is CASSLGTGGETQYF.

The chain has TRBV5-1 and TRBJ1-4, with a weak D call TRBD1 (5 bases). CDR3 length equals 14 residues. Looked up from germline, CDR1 is SGHRS and CDR2 is YFSETQ. V was trimmed by 2 bases and J by 7 bases, leaving 12 bases between them. CDR3 DNA sequence: TGCGCCAGCAGCTTCCGGCAGGGTTCTGAAAAACTGTTTTTT. It encodes CASSFRQGSEKLFF.

This clone was seen a few times. V usage is TRBV5-5 and J usage is TRBJ2-2; TRBD1 matches at 10 bases. Germline V gene lookup returns CDR1 SGHKS and CDR2 YYEKEE (reference sequence). This CDR3 spans 16 amino acids. V lost 4 bases and J lost 5; bases outside the gene matches: 8. CDR3 bases: TGTGCCAGCAGCCGGGGACAGGGGTATGGAACCGGGGAGCTGTTTTTT. The encoded protein is CASSRGQGYGTGELFF. Together with reference TRBV5-5 and TRBJ2-2, the CDR3 gives the full variable domain: DAGVTQSPTHLIKTRGQQVTLRCSPISGHKSVSWYQQVLGQGPQFIFQYYEKEERGRGNFPDRFSARQFPNYSSELNVNALLLGDSALYLCASSRGQGYGTGELFFGEGSRLTVL.

The chain joins TRBV19 to TRBJ2-1, with D tentatively TRBD2 (6 bases). This CDR3 has 15 amino acids. Germline V gene data show CDR1 as LNHDA and CDR2 as SQIVND (reference sequence). V dropped 6 bases and J dropped 0 bases, with 12 bases sitting between them. CDR3 sequence reads: CASSPRGSSYNEQFF. Written as DNA, the CDR3 is TGTGCCAGTAGCCCCCGGGGGAGCTCCTACAATGAGCAGTTCTTC. The full variable domain, rest sourced from reference TRBV19 and TRBJ2-1, is DGGITQSPKYLFRKEGQNVTLSCEQNLNHDAMYWYRQDPGQGLRLIYYSQIVNDFQKGDIAEGYSVSREKKESFPLTVTSAQKNPTAFYLCASSPRGSSYNEQFFGPGTRLTVL.

The rearrangement joins TRBV28 to TRBJ1-3; D is possibly TRBD1 (5 bases). The germline gives CDR1 MDHEN, CDR2 SYDVKM. V gave up 5 bases and J gave up 0 bases, with 20 bases separating them. This CDR3 contains 18 residues. CDR3 sequence (DNA): TGTGCCAGCAGTCGAAGGCGAGTGCGAGACAGCTCTGGAAACACCATATATTTT. The encoded protein is CASSRRRVRDSSGNTIYF.

This clone has a handful of counts. J is TRBJ1-1 and V is TRBV10-3; possible D gene TRBD1, 5 bases. This CDR3 has 15 residues. Germline V gene sequence: CDR1 ENHRY, CDR2 SYGVKD. V was shortened by 0 bases and J by 10 bases, with 18 bases between the two germline ends. The CDR3 DNA follows: TGTGCCATCAGTGAGTCGACTCGGGGCTCCGGGGGAGCTTTCTTT. It translates to CAISESTRGSGGAFF.

This clone occurred a few times. The gene calls are TRBV30 and TRBJ2-2; D unresolved. Trimming took 0 bases from V and 5 from J, leaving 7 bases between them. The CDR3 is 13 amino acids. Germline CDR1 GTSNPN, CDR2 SVGIG (reference sequence). CDR3 DNA sequence: TGTGCCTGGAGTGTACTAAGGACCGGGGAGCTGTTTTTT. It is translated as CAWSVLRTGELFF.

The V and J genes are TRBV5-1 and TRBJ2-7, with 8 bases aligning to TRBD1. V lost 4 bases, J lost 0 bases, and 6 bases stayed unmatched. CDR3 length: 15 residues. Germline V gene data show CDR1 as SGHRS and CDR2 as YFSETQ. The chain's CDR3 is CASSPGQESSYEQYF. The CDR3 DNA sequence: TGCGCCAGCAGCCCGGGACAGGAGAGCTCCTACGAGCAGTACTTC.

In DNA, the CDR3 is TGTGCCAGCAGCTTCCGGGACAGGGGTACTGAAGCTTTCTTT. Its protein is CASSFRDRGTEAFF. The J gene is TRBJ1-1, the V gene TRBV5-8; TRBD1 agrees at 10 bases. V was clipped by 2 bases and J by 5 bases; unmatched bases: 3. The CDR3 has 14 residues. Germline V CDR1 and CDR2: SGHTS, YDEGEE.

This clone was seen once. The rearrangement joins TRBV7-3 to TRBJ1-1, with 7 bases that match TRBD1. V gave up 2 bases and J gave up 4 bases; unmatched junction bases: 4. Germline assignment: CDR1 SGHTA and CDR2 FQGTGA. This CDR3 has 14 amino acids. The CDR3 region is CASSLEGQTTEAFF. The CDR3 bases are TGTGCCAGCAGCTTAGAGGGACAGACCACTGAAGCTTTCTTT. Supplemented by reference TRBV7-3 and TRBJ1-1, the full variable domain reads GAGVSQTPSNKVTEKGKYVELRCDPISGHTALYWYRQSLGQGPEFLIYFQGTGAADDSGLPNDRFFAVRPEGSVSTLKIQRTERGDSAVYLCASSLEGQTTEAFFGQGTRLTVV.

In the case of this clone: One junction end disagrees with the germline gene, perhaps due to a read error. The J gene is TRBJ2-1, the V gene TRBV30, with 7 positions matching TRBD2. The CDR3 sequence is 12 residues long. The germline V gene encodes CDR1 GTSNPN and CDR2 SVGIG (reference sequence). Written as DNA, the CDR3 is TGTGCCTGGATGGGACTATCAGGTGAGCGGTTCTTC. This gives the protein CAWMGLSGERFF.

The chain couples TRBV6-5 to TRBJ2-2; D is uncertain. The V end was cut by 0 bases, the J end by 4 bases, with 9 bases between. CDR3 length: 15 amino acids. The germline gives CDR1 MNHEY, CDR2 SVGAGI. The CDR3, as DNA: TGTGCCAGCAGTTACTCGGCGACACCCACCGGGGAGCTGTTTTTT. Amino acids: CASSYSATPTGELFF.

This clone occurred once. This chain connects TRBV18 to TRBJ2-7; D perhaps matches TRBD1 (6 bases). The V and J ends lost 4 bases and 5 bases respectively, with 12 bases between them. The CDR3 is made up of 13 amino acids. From germline, CDR1 is KGHSH and CDR2 LQKENI. For the CDR3, the DNA is TGTGCCAGCTCACGAGTAGGGGGAGACGAGCAGTACTTC. Translating gives CASSRVGGDEQYF.

This clone has more than one count but fewer than ten. DNA for the CDR3: TGTGCCAGCAGCGCAACTACGGCCCCCACAGATACGCAGTATTTT. This translates into CASSATTAPTDTQYF. The rearrangement joins TRBV9 to TRBJ2-3; D remains ambiguous. This CDR3 has 15 residues. Looked up from germline, CDR1 is SGDLS and CDR2 is YYNGEE. The germline V and J ends were trimmed by 3 bases and 2 bases, with 13 bases remaining between them.

The chain recombines TRBV10-3 with TRBJ1-2; D not certain. Germline V lookup: CDR1 ENHRY, CDR2 SYGVKD. This CDR3 comprises 13 residues. V gave up 7 bases and J gave up 3 bases, with 12 bases separating them. The CDR3 here is CAITPREDYGYTF. The CDR3, as DNA: TGTGCCATCACCCCCCGGGAGGACTATGGCTACACCTTC.

The rearrangement links TRBV6-4 to TRBJ2-1, with TRBD2 matching over 10 bases. The CDR3 sequence is 19 residues long. V was pared by 3 bases and J by 0 bases, with 11 bases of the junction left unmatched. From germline, CDR1 is MRHNA and CDR2 SNTAGT. CDR3 coding DNA: TGTGCCAGCAGTGAACGTTCTAGCGGGGGACAAAGCTCCTACAATGAGCAGTTCTTC. This sequence encodes CASSERSSGGQSSYNEQFF.